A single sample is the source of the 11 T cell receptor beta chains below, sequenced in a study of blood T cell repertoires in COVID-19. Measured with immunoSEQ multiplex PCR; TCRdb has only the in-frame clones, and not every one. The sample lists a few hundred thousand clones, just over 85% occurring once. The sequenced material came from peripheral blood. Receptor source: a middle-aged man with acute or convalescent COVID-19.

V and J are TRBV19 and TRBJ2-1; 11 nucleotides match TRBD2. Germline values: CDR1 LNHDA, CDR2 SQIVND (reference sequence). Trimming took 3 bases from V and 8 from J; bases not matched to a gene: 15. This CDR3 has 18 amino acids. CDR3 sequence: CASSIRSLAGGGFDEQFF. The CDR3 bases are TGTGCCAGTAGTATTCGAAGCCTAGCGGGGGGCGGTTTCGATGAGCAGTTCTTC.

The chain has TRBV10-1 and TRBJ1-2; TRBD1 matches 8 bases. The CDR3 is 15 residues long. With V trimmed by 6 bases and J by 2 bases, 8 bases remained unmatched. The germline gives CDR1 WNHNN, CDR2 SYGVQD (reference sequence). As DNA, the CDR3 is TGCGCCAGCAGCGAGGGACAGGCTAGAAACTATGGCTACACCTTC. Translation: CASSEGQARNYGYTF.

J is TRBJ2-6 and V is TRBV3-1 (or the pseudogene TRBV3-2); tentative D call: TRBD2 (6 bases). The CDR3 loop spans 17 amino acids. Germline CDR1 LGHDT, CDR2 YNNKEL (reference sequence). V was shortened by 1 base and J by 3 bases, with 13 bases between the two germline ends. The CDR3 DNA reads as TGTGCCAGCAGCCAAGGCCGTGGAGGGGTTGGGGCCAACGTCCTGACTTTC. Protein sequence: CASSQGRGGVGANVLTF.

DNA for the CDR3: TGTGCCAGCAGCTTATTGGAGGTCGCCTATGGCTACACCTTC. This gives the protein CASSLLEVAYGYTF. The J gene is TRBJ1-2, the V gene TRBV11-2; the D is unclear. CDR1 is SGHAT and CDR2 is FQNNGV in the germline V gene. Deletions cut 2 bases from V and 4 bases from J, with 11 bases between. This CDR3 is built from 14 residues.

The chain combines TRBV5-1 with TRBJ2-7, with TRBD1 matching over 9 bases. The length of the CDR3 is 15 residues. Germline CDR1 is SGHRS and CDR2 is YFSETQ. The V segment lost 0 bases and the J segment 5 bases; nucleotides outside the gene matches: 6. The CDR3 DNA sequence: TGCGCCAGCAGCTTGGTGGGGGACAGGGCCAACGAGCAGTACTTC. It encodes CASSLVGDRANEQYF.

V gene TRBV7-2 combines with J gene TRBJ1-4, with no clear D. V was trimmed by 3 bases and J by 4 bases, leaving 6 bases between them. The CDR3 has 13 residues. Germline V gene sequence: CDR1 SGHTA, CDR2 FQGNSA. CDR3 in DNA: TGTGCCAGCAGCTTGTACGGTAATGAAAAACTGTTTTTT. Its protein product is CASSLYGNEKLFF.

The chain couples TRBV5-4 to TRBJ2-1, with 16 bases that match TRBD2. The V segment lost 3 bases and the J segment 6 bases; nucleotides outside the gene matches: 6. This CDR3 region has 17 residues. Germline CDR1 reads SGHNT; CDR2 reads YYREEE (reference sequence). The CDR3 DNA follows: TGTGCCAGCAGCTCGGGACTAGCGGGGGGGACGGGCAATGAGCAGTTCTTC. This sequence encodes CASSSGLAGGTGNEQFF.

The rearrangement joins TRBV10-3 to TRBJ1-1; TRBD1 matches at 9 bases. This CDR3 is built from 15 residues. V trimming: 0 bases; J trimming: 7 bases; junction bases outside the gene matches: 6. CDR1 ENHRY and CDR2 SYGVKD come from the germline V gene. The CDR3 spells CAISESGTGYIEAFF. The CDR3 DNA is TGTGCCATCAGTGAGTCGGGGACAGGGTACATTGAAGCTTTCTTT.

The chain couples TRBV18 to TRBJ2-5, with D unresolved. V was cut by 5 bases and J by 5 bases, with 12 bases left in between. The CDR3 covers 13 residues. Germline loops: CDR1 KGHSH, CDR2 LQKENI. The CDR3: CASSVECSETQYF. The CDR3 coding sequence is TGTGCCAGCTCAGTAGAGTGTTCGGAGACCCAGTACTTC.

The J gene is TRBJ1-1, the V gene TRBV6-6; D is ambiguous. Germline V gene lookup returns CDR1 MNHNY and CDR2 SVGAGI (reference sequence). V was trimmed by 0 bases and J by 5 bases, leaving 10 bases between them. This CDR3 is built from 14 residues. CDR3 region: CASSYSLLGTEAFF. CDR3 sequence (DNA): TGTGCCAGCAGTTACTCGCTACTAGGAACTGAAGCTTTCTTT.

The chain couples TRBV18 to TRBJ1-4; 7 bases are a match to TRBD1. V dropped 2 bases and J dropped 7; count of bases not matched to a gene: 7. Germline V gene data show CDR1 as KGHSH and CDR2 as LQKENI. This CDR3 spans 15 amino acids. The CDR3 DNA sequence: TGTGCCAGCTCACCAAGACAGGGCCCCAGTGAAAAACTGTTTTTT. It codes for CASSPRQGPSEKLFF.